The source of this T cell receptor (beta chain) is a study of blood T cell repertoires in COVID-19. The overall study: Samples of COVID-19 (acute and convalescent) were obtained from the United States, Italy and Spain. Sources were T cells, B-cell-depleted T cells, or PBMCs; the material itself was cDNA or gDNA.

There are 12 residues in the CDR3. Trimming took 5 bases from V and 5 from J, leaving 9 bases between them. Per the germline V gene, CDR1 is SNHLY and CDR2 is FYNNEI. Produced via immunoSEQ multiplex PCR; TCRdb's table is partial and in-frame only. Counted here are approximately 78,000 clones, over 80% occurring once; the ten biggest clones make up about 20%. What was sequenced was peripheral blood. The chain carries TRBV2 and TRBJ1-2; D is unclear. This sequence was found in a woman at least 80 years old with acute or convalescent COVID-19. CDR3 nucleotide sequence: TGTGCCAGCAGTTACTCGGAGTATGGCTACACCTTC. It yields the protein CASSYSEYGYTF.